A single sample gave rise to the 10 T cell receptor beta chains below, sequenced in a study of response to subunit inactivated influenza vaccine. MiXCR was run by TCRdb on the RT-PCR reads, yielding one entry per CDR3 protein. The data contain about 700,000 distinct CDR3 sequences, around 13% of them seen just once; the ten biggest clones take up 5.5% to 7%. Sequencing was performed on PBMCs from blood, taken 14 to 15 days before vaccination. These TCRs come from a man aged 50 to 59 who received an inactivated influenza vaccine.

This clonotype was detected only a few times. The chain couples TRBV5-6 to TRBJ1-1, with D tentatively TRBD1 (6 bases). This CDR3 region has 16 residues. With 0 bases removed from V and 0 bases from J, the gap between germline ends came to 12 bases. CDR1 is SGHDT and CDR2 is YYEEEE in the germline V gene. DNA of the CDR3: TGTGCCAGCAGCTTGGTGACTGGGGGCCTGAACACTGAAGCTTTCTTT. This sequence encodes CASSLVTGGLNTEAFF.

This clonotype was seen more than once but under ten times. The chain links TRBV29-1 to TRBJ2-7; D is ambiguous. Germline assignment: CDR1 SQVTM and CDR2 ANQGSEA. The CDR3 sequence is 13 residues long. With 1 base removed from V and 10 bases from J, the gap between germline ends came to 17 bases. CDR3 sequence: CSVEASSKRQQYF. The CDR3 nucleotides read TGCAGCGTTGAAGCATCGAGTAAAAGGCAACAGTACTTC.

Only one count was recorded for this clonotype. This rearrangement joins TRBV7-2 to TRBJ2-3, with D perhaps assigned TRBD1 or TRBD2 (5 bases each). The V gene lost 3 bases and the J gene lost 5 bases, with 15 bases spanning the gap. There are 15 residues in the CDR3. CDR1 SGHTA and CDR2 FQGNSA come from the germline V gene. The CDR3 DNA sequence: TGTGCCAGCAGCTTGGGACGAGGACTTCGAGATACGCAGTATTTT. Its protein is CASSLGRGLRDTQYF.

This clonotype was seen a few times. The J gene is TRBJ1-1, the V gene TRBV4-2; no reliable D call. The CDR3 has 15 residues. The V end was cut by 0 bases, the J end by 0 bases, with 8 bases between. Germline values: CDR1 LGHNA, CDR2 YNFKEQ. CDR3 sequence (DNA): TGTGCCAGCAGCCAAGAGGATTACATGAACACTGAAGCTTTCTTT. Translation: CASSQEDYMNTEAFF.

The chain couples TRBV28 to TRBJ2-1; 9 bases map to TRBD1. Germline CDR1 and CDR2: MDHEN and SYDVKM. The CDR3 has 13 amino acids. After removal of 5 bases from V and 10 bases from J, the junction contained 6 bases not matched to a gene. CDR3 in amino acids: CASSGQGMYEQFF. The CDR3 DNA is TGTGCCAGCAGTGGACAGGGGATGTACGAGCAGTTCTTC. Supplemented by reference TRBV28 and TRBJ2-1, the full variable domain reads DVKVTQSSRYLVKRTGEKVFLECVQDMDHENMFWYRQDPGLGLRLIYFSYDVKMKEKGDIPEGYSVSREKKERFSLILESASTNQTSMYLCASSGQGMYEQFFGPGTRLTVL.

This clonotype was recorded a few times. The V gene is TRBV11-2, the J gene TRBJ2-7, with a weak D call TRBD1 (6 bases). Trimming stripped 3 bases from V and 7 bases from J, with 13 bases between. The germline gives CDR1 SGHAT, CDR2 FQNNGV. This CDR3 has 13 amino acids. CDR3: CASSLNAQGEQYF. CDR3 coding DNA: TGTGCCAGCAGCTTGAATGCCCAGGGGGAGCAGTACTTC.

V and J are TRBV28 and TRBJ2-1, with D perhaps TRBD2 (5 bases). Between the trimmed V and J ends, which lost 4 bases and 10 bases, there was a span of 17 bases. Germline CDR1 reads MDHEN; CDR2 reads SYDVKM. This CDR3 has 14 amino acids. CDR3 nucleotides: TGTGCCAGCAGTTCCCTGGGAGTCCCCAGAGAGCAGTTCTTC. The encoded protein is CASSSLGVPREQFF. Combining the CDR3 with reference TRBV28 and TRBJ2-1 gives the whole variable domain DVKVTQSSRYLVKRTGEKVFLECVQDMDHENMFWYRQDPGLGLRLIYFSYDVKMKEKGDIPEGYSVSREKKERFSLILESASTNQTSMYLCASSSLGVPREQFFGPGTRLTVL.

This clonotype was recorded many times. This chain connects TRBV5-1 to TRBJ1-2; 8 bases line up with TRBD1. Germline trimming cut 7 bases from V and 6 bases from J; bases unmatched to any gene: 11. CDR1 is SGHRS, CDR2 YFSETQ, per germline. The CDR3 is 14 residues long. CDR3 in DNA: TGCGCCAGCGGAGGACAGGGATATATGGATGGCTACACCTTC. Translation gives CASGGQGYMDGYTF. The full variable domain, completed using reference TRBV5-1 and TRBJ1-2, is KAGVTQTPRYLIKTRGQQVTLSCSPISGHRSVSWYQQTPGQGLQFLFEYFSETQRNKGNFPGRFSGRQFSNSRSEMNVSTLELGDSALYLCASGGQGYMDGYTFGSGTRLTVV.

This clonotype has just a few counts. This sequence joins TRBV12-3 or TRBV12-4 and TRBJ1-2; D is undetermined. The CDR3 runs 13 residues. V was shortened by 2 bases and J by 4 bases, with 8 bases between the two germline ends. The CDR3 sequence: CASSLNVAYGYTF. Written as DNA, the CDR3 is TGTGCCAGCAGTTTAAACGTTGCCTATGGCTACACCTTC.

The chain employs TRBV29-1 and TRBJ2-5; D ambiguous. The ends were cut back, 4 bases at V and 2 bases at J, with 20 bases in the middle. Looked up from germline, CDR1 is SQVTM and CDR2 is ANQGSEA. CDR3 length: 16 amino acids. The CDR3 is CSVVLLGTTLQETQYF. CDR3 in DNA: TGCAGCGTTGTTTTGCTGGGAACCACTTTACAAGAGACCCAGTACTTC.